The entry below describes one T cell receptor beta chain. Preparation of the TCRbeta library was carried out with unique molecular identifiers. TCRdb called the PCR reads again in MiXCR, with one record for every CDR3 protein. The data contain approximately 590,000 distinct CDR3 sequences, about 10% of them singletons. This entry belongs to a study of T-cell reconstitution after alpha-beta-depleted transplantation in children. Germline-derived CDR1 and CDR2 are LNHDA and SQIVND (reference sequence). The trim removed 3 bases at V and 4 bases at J, leaving 6 bases unmatched. This CDR3 has 17 amino acids.

The sequencing here drew on PBMCs from the stem cell graft donor, taken from the stem cell graft. This TCR came from a human donor who donated a stem cell graft to a child with acute myeloid leukemia. The chain employs TRBV19 and TRBJ2-2, with 12 bases that match TRBD2. CDR3 coding DNA: TGTGCCAGTAGTATCGGTACTAGCGGGAGGTTCACCGGGGAGCTGTTTTTT. It encodes CASSIGTSGRFTGELFF.